This T cell receptor (beta chain) was observed in a study of identical twins. Study observations and caveats: Invariant MAIT and iNKT cells may have partly biased zero-insertion analyses.

In its sample, this clonotype was seen a few times. Its antigen remains unknown. MiXCR, run by TCRdb on the 5' RACE reads, gives a single entry per CDR3 protein. The data show fewer than 900,000 distinct CDR3 sequences, 20% to 25% seen once. Trimming cost V 2 bases and J 7 bases; bases outside gene matches: 7. CDR1 and CDR2 (germline): SQVTM, ANQGSEA. CDR3 length: 13 residues. A further study also used this sample, focusing on T cells expressing NK-cell markers. That report adds: Sorted CD3+CD56-NKG2C+, CD3+CD56+NKG2C- and CD3+CD56+NKG2C+ T cells were the source of the TCR beta repertoires. Leadership of the CD3+CD56-NKG2C+ fraction also belonged to these clonotypes in a handful of donors.

The source material was PBMCs. The genes are TRBV29-1 and TRBJ2-5; 7 bases map to TRBD2. The sequence came from a young woman in good health. CDR3 region: CSVEYGTTGTQYF. CDR3 sequence (DNA): TGCAGCGTTGAATATGGGACTACGGGGACCCAGTACTTC.